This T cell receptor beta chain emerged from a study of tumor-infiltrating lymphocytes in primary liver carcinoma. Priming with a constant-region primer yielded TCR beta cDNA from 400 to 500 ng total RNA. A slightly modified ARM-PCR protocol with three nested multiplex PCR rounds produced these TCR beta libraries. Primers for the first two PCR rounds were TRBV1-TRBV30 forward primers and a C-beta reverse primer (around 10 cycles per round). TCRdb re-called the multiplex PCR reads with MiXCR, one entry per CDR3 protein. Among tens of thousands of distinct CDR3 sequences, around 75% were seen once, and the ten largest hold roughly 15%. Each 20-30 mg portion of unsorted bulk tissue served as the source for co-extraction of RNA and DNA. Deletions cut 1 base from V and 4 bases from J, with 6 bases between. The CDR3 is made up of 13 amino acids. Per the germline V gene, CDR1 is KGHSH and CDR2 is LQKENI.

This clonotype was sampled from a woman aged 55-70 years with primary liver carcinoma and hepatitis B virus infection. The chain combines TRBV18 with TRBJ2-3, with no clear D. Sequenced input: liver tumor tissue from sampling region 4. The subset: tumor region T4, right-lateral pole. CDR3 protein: CASSPQTADTQYF. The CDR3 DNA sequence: TGTGCCAGCTCACCACAGACCGCAGATACGCAGTATTTT.